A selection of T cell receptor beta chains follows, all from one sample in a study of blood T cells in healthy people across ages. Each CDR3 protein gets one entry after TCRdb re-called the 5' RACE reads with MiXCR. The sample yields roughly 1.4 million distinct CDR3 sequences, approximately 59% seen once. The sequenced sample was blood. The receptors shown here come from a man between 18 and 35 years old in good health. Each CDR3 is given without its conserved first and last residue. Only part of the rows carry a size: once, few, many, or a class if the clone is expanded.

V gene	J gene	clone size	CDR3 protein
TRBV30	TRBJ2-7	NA	ACSGGYNEQY
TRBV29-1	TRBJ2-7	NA	SVRDGAGYEQY
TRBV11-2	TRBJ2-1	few	ASTSWDEHYNEQF
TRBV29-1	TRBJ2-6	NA	SVMDSGANVLT
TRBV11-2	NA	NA	ASSETGLRYNEQY
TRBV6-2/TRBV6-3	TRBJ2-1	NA	ASRASGGNNEQF
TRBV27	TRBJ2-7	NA	ASSLGQVHEQY
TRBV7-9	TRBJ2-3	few	ASSSSGMSTDTQY
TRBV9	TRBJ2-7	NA	ASSPDLREQY
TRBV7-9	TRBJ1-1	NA	ASSFPSDGFNTEAF
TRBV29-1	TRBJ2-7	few	SVVGTGNYEQY
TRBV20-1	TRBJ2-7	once	SANNRGQRPYEQY
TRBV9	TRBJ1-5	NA	ASSAGVGGYSNQPQH
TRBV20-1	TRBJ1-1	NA	SVRRMNTEAF
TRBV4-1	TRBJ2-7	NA	ASSQEGLAGGAYEQY
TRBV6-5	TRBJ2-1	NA	ASRPDRGEFNEQF
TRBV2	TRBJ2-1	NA	ASKEGGSYYNEQF
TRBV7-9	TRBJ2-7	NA	ASSWDRFGSYEQY
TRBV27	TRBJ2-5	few	ASSLWVGAQETQY
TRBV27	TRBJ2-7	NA	ASSFHDEQY
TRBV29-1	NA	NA	SVRARLSYEQY
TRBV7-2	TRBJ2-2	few	ASSLVGGQGTGELF